This T cell receptor (beta chain) was documented in a study of T cells expressing NK-cell markers. Study details: Researchers got TCR beta repertoires out of sorted CD3+CD56+NKG2C+, CD3+CD56+NKG2C- and CD3+CD56-NKG2C+ T cells. There were seven HCMV-seropositive donors and one seronegative donor among the eight sequenced.

This CDR3 is built from 18 residues. Germline CDR1 is MNHEY and CDR2 is SMNVEV (reference sequence). 5'RACE template switching with UMIs generated TCR beta cDNA. TCRdb processed the 5' RACE reads again and assigns one entry to each CDR3 protein, with no DNA. The data show 150,000 to 200,000 distinct CDR3 sequences, and the top ten clones hold around 21%. For this clonotype: The antigen is undetermined.

Points from the study as a whole: Questions lingered over whether expanded NKG2C+ T cell clones were HCMV-specific.

Sequencing was performed on blood T cells: a sorted CD56 or NKG2C T cell subset, CD4+ or CD8+ T cells, or bulk PBMC T cells (not recorded which). The chain uses TRBV27 and TRBJ2-3; TCRdb lists TRBD2, though no DNA is available to test this call. The TCR sequence derives from a man aged 18 to 69 in good health. CDR3 sequence: CASSSRTSGGARTDTQYF.